Listed here is a single TCR beta chain. Trimming took 3 bases from V and 3 from J; bases not matched to a gene: 5. Germline loops: CDR1 SGDLS, CDR2 YYNGEE. The CDR3 covers 14 residues. The table came from immunoSEQ multiplex PCR; TCRdb's copy has only in-frame clones and leaves some out. The sample lists about 98,000 clones; around 90% were seen once. This sample is drawn from a study of cytomegalovirus exposure and HLA in healthy donors. The J gene is TRBJ1-1, the V gene TRBV9; 7 bases line up with TRBD1. The clonotype originates from a woman aged 25 to 45 in good health and CMV-seronegative. The sequenced sample consisted of PBMCs. CDR3 nucleotides: TGTGCCAGCAGCGGTACAGGGGTTGACACTGAAGCTTTCTTT. It yields the protein CASSGTGVDTEAFF.